The T cell receptor beta chain under discussion was sequenced for a study of blood T cell repertoires in COVID-19 (dated by TCRdb to 2018 to 2020). Background for the entire study: The collaborator samples originated in the United States, Italy and Spain and spanned the acute and convalescent phases of COVID-19. The material from the prospective study consisted of cDNA or gDNA derived from T cells, B-cell-depleted T cells, or PBMCs. Where HLA class I and class II types were available, the types were taken from metadata supplied by the sample provider, not from assay-based typing. Subjects who had been exposed to COVID-19, were actively infected with it, or had recovered from it provided the deeply sampled blood TCRbeta repertoires that made up the dataset. The samples were drawn from two sources: the first 160 participants of the ongoing ImmuneRACE study, and 950 to 1,500 subjects contributed by 6 global collaborators. The repertoires were made available in a free public database intended to serve as a resource for research on the immune response to SARS-CoV-2. A de-identified subject ID, COVID-19 status, age in years and sex were almost always included in the sample metadata. Broad study findings and their caveats: The amount of clinical and demographic metadata varied by source and participant and was provided uncurated.

The collaborating institutions used their own protocols to collect whole blood in K2EDTA tubes. For TCRbeta analysis, collaborators shipped samples in one of three forms: frozen whole blood, isolated PBMCs, or DNA extracted from either of those sample types. With respect to this clone: What antigen it recognizes has not been identified. Per-nucleotide qualities are absent, and no much larger clonotype sits a single base away.

TCRbeta CDR3 regions were amplified from genomic DNA using the immunoSEQ Assay, a bias-controlled multiplex PCR. On the authors' methods: The number of nucleated cells in each sample was estimated by amplification of reference gene primers within the assay. To quantify the absolute abundance of each unique TCRbeta CDR3 rearrangement, sequence reads were collapsed and filtered. Productive Simpson clonality was computed per sample as the square root of Simpson's diversity index over productive rearrangements. The table comes from immuneACCESS by way of TCRdb, which keeps in-frame sequences with V and J called. Part of the clones is missing from these tables; in studies checked, under half for an unresolved V gene and the rest for unknown reasons. That table furnishes V, J and clone size, whereas the DNA furnished D and trimming. In this sample the table shows roughly 190,000 clones, under 85% of which occur a single time. Of the sample, around 6.1% is held by the ten largest clones.

The TCR originated in a woman aged 40 to 55 with acute or convalescent COVID-19. Sequencing was performed on peripheral blood.

Read as DNA, the sequence is TGCGCCAGCAGCCGAAACATAGCGGGGTCGGAGTACAATGAGCAGTTCTTC. This encodes CASSRNIAGSEYNEQFF. Rearrangement joined TRBV4-1 to TRBJ2-1; 8 bases in the junction line up with TRBD2. The cysteine opens and the phenylalanine closes a CDR3 of 17 amino acids. Here the CDR3 DNA is all that survives: 51 bases in frame from base 1. Taken from the germline V gene, the CDR1 and CDR2 loops are MGHRA and YSYEKL. Clipping removes 4 bases from V and 4 bases from J, with 12 as the unmatched junction base count.